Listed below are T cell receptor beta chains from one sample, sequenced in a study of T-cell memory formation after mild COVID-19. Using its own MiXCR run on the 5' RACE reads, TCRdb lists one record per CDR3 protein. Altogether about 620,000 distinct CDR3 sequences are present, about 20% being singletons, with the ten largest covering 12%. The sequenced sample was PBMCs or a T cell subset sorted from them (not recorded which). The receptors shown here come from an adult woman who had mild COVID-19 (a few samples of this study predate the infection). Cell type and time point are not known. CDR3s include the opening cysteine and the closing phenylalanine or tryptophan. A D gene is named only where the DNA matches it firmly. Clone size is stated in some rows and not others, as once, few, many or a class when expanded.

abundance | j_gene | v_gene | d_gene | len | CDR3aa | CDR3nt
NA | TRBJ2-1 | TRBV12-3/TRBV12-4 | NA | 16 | CASRVTGTPSYNEQFF | TGTGCCAGCAGAGTAACCGGGACGCCCTCCTACAATGAGCAGTTCTTC
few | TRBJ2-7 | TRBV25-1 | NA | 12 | CASSEGLGQQYF | TGTGCCAGCAGTGAAGGGCTAGGGCAGCAGTACTTC
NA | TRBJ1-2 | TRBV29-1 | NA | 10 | CSVEGDGYTF | TGCAGCGTTGAAGGGGATGGCTACACCTTC
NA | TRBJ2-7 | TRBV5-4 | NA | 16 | CASSPTPSRLGYEQYF | TGTGCCAGCAGCCCTACCCCGAGTCGCCTAGGCTACGAGCAGTACTTC
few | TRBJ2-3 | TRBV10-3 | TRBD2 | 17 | CAISASNSGRAADTQYF | TGTGCCATCAGTGCATCAAATAGCGGGAGGGCCGCAGATACGCAGTATTTT
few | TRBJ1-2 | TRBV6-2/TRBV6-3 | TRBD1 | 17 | CASSTGTGDRWNYGYTF | TGTGCCAGCAGCACCGGGACAGGTGATCGATGGAACTATGGCTACACCTTC
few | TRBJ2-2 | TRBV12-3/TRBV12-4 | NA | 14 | CASSQPQRTGELFF | TGTGCCAGCAGCCAGCCACAGAGAACCGGGGAGCTGTTTTTT
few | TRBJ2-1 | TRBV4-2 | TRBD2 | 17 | CASIPAIGTSVYNEQFF | TGTGCCAGCATCCCTGCAATCGGGACTAGCGTCTACAATGAGCAGTTCTTC
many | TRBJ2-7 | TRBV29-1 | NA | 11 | CSGRTSYEQYF | TGCAGCGGAAGGACCTCCTACGAGCAGTACTTC
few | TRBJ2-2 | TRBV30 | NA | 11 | CAWSEAGELFF | TGTGCCTGGAGTGAAGCCGGGGAGCTGTTTTTT
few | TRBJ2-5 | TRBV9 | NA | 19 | CASSVDSLDPGGDQETQYF | TGTGCCAGCAGCGTAGACTCCCTGGACCCAGGGGGGGACCAAGAGACCCAGTACTTC
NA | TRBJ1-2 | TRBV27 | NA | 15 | CASRVRYGDNYGYTF | TGTGCCAGCAGGGTAAGATACGGGGACAACTATGGCTACACCTTC
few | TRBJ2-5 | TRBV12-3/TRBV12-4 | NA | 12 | CASVGLLETQYF | TGTGCCAGCGTCGGACTCTTGGAGACCCAGTACTTC
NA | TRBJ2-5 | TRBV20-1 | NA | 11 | CSAGPLRTQYF | TGCAGTGCTGGCCCCCTTAGGACCCAGTACTTC
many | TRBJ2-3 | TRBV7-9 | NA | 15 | CASGRTGLGTDTQYF | TGTGCCAGCGGAAGAACAGGGCTGGGGACAGATACGCAGTATTTT
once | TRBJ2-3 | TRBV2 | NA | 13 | CASSWPPTDTQYF | TGTGCCAGCAGCTGGCCCCCCACAGATACGCAGTATTTT
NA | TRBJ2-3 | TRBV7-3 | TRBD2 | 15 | CASNTLAGDTDTQYF | TGTGCCAGCAACACTCTAGCGGGGGACACAGATACGCAGTATTTT